This TCR beta chain was observed in a study of T cells in Graves' hyperthyroidism and ophthalmopathy. The source material, RNA transcripts, was used to amplify TCR beta CDR3 regions. The HTBI primer set was used in a first-round RT-PCR of the TCR CDR3. One entry per CDR3 protein results from TCRdb running MiXCR on the multiplex PCR reads. The table records over 150,000 distinct CDR3 sequences, around 15% of them present only once. The CDR3 loop spans 14 amino acids. The V and J ends lost 0 bases and 3 bases respectively, with 9 bases between them. Per the germline V gene, CDR1 is SGHRS and CDR2 is YFSETQ. At least ten counts were recorded for this clonotype.

The chain carries TRBV5-1 and TRBJ1-1; tentatively, D is TRBD1 (6 bases). This TCR came from a woman between 45 and 65 years old with Graves' hyperthyroidism. The sequenced sample consisted of blood. CDR3 residues: CASSLGGGHTEAFF. Written as DNA, the CDR3 is TGCGCCAGCAGCTTGGGTGGGGGGCACACTGAAGCTTTCTTT.